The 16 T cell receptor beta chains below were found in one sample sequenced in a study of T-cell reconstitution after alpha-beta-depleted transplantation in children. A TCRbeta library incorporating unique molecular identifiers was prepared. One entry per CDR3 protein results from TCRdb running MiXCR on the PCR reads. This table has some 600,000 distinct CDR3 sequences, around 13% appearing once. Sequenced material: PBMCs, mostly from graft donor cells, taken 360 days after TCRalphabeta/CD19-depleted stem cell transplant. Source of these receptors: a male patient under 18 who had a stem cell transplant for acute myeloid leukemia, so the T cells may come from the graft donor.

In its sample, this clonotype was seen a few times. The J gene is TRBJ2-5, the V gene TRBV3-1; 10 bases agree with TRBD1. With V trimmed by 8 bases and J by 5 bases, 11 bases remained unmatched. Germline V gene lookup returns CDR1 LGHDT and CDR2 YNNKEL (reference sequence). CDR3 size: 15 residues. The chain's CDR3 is CASSPGQGTMETQYF. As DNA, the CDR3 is TGTGCCAGCTCTCCGGGACAGGGGACGATGGAGACCCAGTACTTC.

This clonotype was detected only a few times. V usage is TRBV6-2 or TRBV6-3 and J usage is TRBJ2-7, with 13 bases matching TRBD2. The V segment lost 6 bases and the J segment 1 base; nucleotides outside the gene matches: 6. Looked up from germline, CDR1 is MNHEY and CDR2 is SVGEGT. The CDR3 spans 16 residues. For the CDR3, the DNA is TGTGCCAGCAGCGATAGACTAGCGGGAGGATCCTACGAGCAGTACTTC. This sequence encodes CASSDRLAGGSYEQYF.

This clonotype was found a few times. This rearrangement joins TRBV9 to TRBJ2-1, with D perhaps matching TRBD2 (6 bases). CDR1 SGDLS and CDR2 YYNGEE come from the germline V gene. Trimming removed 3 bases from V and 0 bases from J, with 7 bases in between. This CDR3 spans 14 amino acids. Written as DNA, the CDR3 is TGTGCCAGCAGCGCCGGGGGCTCCTACAATGAGCAGTTCTTC. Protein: CASSAGGSYNEQFF.

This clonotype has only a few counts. The CDR3 protein is CSARFGQWGGQYF. The CDR3 DNA reads as TGCAGTGCTAGATTTGGACAGTGGGGGGGGCAGTACTTC. The chain recombines TRBV20-1 with TRBJ2-7; weak D call: TRBD2 (7 bases). Germline-derived CDR1 and CDR2 are DFQATT and SNEGSKA (reference sequence). The V end was cut by 2 bases, the J end by 9 bases, with 17 bases between. The CDR3 is 13 residues long.

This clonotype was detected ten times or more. CDR3 amino acids: CASSFPTAAREETQYF. The DNA of the CDR3 is TGTGCCAGCAGTTTCCCGACCGCGGCCCGCGAAGAGACCCAGTACTTC. The chain employs TRBV12-3 or TRBV12-4 and TRBJ2-5; D not certain. The CDR3 is made up of 16 amino acids. The V and J ends lost 3 bases and 3 bases respectively, with 17 bases between them.

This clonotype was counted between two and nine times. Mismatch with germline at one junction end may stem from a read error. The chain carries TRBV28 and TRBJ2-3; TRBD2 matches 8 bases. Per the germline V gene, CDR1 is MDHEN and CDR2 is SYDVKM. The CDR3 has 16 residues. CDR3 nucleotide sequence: TGTGCCAGCACCACTCTGGGTAGCGGGGCACCAGACACGCAGTATTTT. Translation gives CASTTLGSGAPDTQYF.

The CDR3 is CSARKMTVAKNIQYF. The CDR3 coding sequence is TGCAGTGCTAGGAAGATGACAGTAGCCAAAAACATTCAGTACTTC. The J gene is TRBJ2-4, the V gene TRBV20-1; TRBD1 is a possible D gene (5 bases). Trimming left V 3 bases short and J 0 bases short, with 12 bases between. CDR1 and CDR2 from the germline V gene are DFQATT and SNEGSKA (reference sequence). This CDR3 is built from 15 residues.

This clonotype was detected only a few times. CDR3 coding DNA: TGTGCCAGCAGCTGGGCCCCTGGGGCATCAAACATTCAGTACTTC. This gives the protein CASSWAPGASNIQYF. The chain links TRBV7-2 to TRBJ2-4, with D perhaps TRBD1 (5 bases). The germline gives CDR1 SGHTA, CDR2 FQGNSA. The ends were cut back, 4 bases at V and 6 bases at J, with 16 bases in the middle. This CDR3 has 15 residues.

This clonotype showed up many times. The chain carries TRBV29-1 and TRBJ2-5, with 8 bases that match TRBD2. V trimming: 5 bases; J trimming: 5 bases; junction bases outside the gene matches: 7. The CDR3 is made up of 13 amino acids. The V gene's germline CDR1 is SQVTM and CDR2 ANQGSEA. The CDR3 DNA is TGCAGCGTTAGTAGCGGGGTAGCGGAGACCCAGTACTTC. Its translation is CSVSSGVAETQYF.

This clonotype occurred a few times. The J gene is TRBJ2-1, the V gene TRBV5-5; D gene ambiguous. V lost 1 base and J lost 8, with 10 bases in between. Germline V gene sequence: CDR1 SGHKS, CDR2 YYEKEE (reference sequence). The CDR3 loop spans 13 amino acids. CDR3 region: CASSLTRRDEQFF. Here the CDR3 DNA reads TGTGCCAGCAGCTTGACCAGACGGGATGAGCAGTTCTTC.

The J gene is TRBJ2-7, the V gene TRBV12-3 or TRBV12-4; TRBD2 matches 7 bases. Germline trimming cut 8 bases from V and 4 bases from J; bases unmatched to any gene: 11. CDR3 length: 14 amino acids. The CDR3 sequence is CASRPGTTGYEQYF. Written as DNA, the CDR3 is TGTGCCAGCCGACCCGGGACTACGGGGTACGAGCAGTACTTC.

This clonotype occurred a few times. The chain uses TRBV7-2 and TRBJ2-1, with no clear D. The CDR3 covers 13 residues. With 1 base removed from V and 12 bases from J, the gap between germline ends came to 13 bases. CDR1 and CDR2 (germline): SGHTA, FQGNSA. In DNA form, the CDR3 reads TGTGCCAGCAGCTTAGGAGAGTTTGGCCGGCAGTTCTTC. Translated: CASSLGEFGRQFF.

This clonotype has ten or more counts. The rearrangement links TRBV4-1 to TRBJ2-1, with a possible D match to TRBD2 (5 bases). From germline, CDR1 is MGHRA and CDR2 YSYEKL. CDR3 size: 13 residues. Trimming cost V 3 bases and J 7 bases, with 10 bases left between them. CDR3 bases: TGCGCCAGCAGCCATTTGAGAGGGAATGAGCAGTTCTTC. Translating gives CASSHLRGNEQFF.

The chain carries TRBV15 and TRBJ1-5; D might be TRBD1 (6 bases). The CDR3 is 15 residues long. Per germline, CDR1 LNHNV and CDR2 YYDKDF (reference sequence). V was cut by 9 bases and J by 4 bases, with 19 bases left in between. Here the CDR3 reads CATQQGRNPNQPQHF. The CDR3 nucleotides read TGTGCCACTCAACAGGGTAGGAACCCGAATCAGCCCCAGCATTTT.

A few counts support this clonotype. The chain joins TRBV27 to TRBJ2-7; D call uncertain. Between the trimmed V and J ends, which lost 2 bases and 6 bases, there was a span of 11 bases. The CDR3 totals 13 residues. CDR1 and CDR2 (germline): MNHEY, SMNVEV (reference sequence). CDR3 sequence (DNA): TGTGCCAGCAGTTTAGAAGTAGGGTCCGAGCAGTACTTC. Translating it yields CASSLEVGSEQYF.

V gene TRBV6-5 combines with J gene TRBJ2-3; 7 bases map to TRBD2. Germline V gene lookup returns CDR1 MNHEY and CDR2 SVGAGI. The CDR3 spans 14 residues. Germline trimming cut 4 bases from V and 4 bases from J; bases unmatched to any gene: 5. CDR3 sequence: CASSFGGSPDTQYF. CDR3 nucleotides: TGTGCCAGCAGTTTTGGCGGGAGTCCAGATACGCAGTATTTT.